This entry concerns a single TCR beta chain. The clone's antigen remains unknown. No much larger clone is present one base from it, and per-base qualities are unavailable. This sample is part of a study of blood T cell repertoires in COVID-19 (dated by TCRdb to about 2020). Regarding the study in general: The collaborator samples originated in the United States, Italy and Spain and spanned the acute and convalescent phases of COVID-19. A freely available public database, intended as a resource for researchers studying the immune response to SARS-CoV-2, is where the repertoires were released. The samples were drawn from two sources: the first 160 participants of the ongoing ImmuneRACE study, and fewer than 1,500 subjects contributed by 6 global collaborators. Deeply sampled blood TCRbeta repertoires from subjects exposed to, actively infected with, or recovered from COVID-19 were included in the dataset. Nearly every sample came with metadata listing a de-identified subject ID, COVID-19 status, age in years and sex. Where available, HLA class I and class II types were taken from metadata supplied by the sample provider and were not determined by assay-based typing. The material from the prospective study consisted of cDNA or gDNA derived from T cells, B-cell-depleted T cells, or PBMCs.

One collaborating source in Seattle enrolled patients during active infection and followed them longitudinally through the course of disease. Each collaborating institution followed its own protocols to collect whole blood in K2EDTA tubes. For TCRbeta analysis, collaborator samples were shipped as frozen whole blood, as isolated PBMCs, or as DNA extracted from either sample type. Broader findings and caveats from the paper: The amount of clinical and demographic metadata varied by source and participant and was provided uncurated.

The immunoSEQ Assay, a bias-controlled multiplex PCR, was used to amplify TCRbeta CDR3 regions from genomic DNA. As for the original processing: Nucleated cell counts per sample were estimated from amplification of reference gene primers within the assay. To quantify the absolute abundance of each unique TCRbeta CDR3 rearrangement, sequence reads were collapsed and filtered. For each sample, productive Simpson clonality was calculated by taking the square root of Simpson's diversity index across productive rearrangements. This immuneACCESS table, as held by TCRdb, lists in-frame sequences with V and J called but not all clones. Of the missing ones, under half trace to an unresolved V gene in checked studies; the others have no known cause. That table supplies the V and J calls and clone size; D and trimming were determined from the DNA. Present in this sample are approximately 300,000 clones, around 89% of which were seen just once. The ten largest clonotypes hold 5.5% to 8% of the sample.

Trimming at the junction amounts to 4 bases on V and 9 bases on J, and the germline ends lie 13 bases apart. The CDR3, cysteine through phenylalanine, is 13 amino acids long. Only the CDR3 part of the read is kept: 39 bases, read in frame from the first base. The source is a woman in her forties or fifties with COVID-19, enrolled during active disease. The chain is encoded by TRBV12-3 or TRBV12-4 joined to TRBJ2-1; there is no confident call for the D gene. Input material: peripheral blood. The CDR3 is CASSYDSPGEQFF. Read as DNA, the sequence is TGTGCCAGCAGTTACGATAGTCCAGGTGAGCAGTTCTTC.